These 2 T cell receptor beta chains were all obtained from the same sample, sequenced in a study of blood T cell repertoires in COVID-19. TCRdb keeps only in-frame clones here, not all; method: immunoSEQ multiplex PCR. This table holds over 200,000 clones, around 80% found once. The specimen was peripheral blood. These receptors all stem from a woman older than 75 with COVID-19, enrolled during active disease.

In nucleotides, the CDR3 is TGTGCCAGCAGTGTAGCGGACACGACCTACGAGCAGTACTTC. It yields the protein CASSVADTTYEQYF. The rearrangement uses TRBV2 and TRBJ2-7, with D possibly being TRBD2 (6 bases). There are 14 residues in the CDR3. CDR1 is SNHLY, CDR2 FYNNEI, per germline. The V gene lost 4 bases and the J gene lost 2 bases, with 12 bases spanning the gap.

The chain employs TRBV28 and TRBJ1-4; no clear D gene. The V end was cut by 3 bases, the J end by 12 bases, with 11 bases between. The V gene's germline CDR1 is MDHEN and CDR2 SYDVKM. This CDR3 spans 12 amino acids. CDR3 DNA sequence: TGTGCCAGCAGTTTTCAAGGCGGGGAACTGTTTTTT. Its protein is CASSFQGGELFF.